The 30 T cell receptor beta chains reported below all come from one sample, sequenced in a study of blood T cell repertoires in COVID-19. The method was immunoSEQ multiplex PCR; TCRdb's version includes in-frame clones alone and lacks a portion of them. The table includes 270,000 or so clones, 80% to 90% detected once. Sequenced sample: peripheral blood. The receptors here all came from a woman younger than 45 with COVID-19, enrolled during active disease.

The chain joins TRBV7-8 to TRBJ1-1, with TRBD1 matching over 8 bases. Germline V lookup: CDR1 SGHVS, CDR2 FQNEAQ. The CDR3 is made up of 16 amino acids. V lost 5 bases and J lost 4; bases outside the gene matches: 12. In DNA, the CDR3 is TGTGCCAGCAGCCCACAGGGACAGGCCGACAGCACTGAAGCTTTCTTT. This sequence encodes CASSPQGQADSTEAFF.

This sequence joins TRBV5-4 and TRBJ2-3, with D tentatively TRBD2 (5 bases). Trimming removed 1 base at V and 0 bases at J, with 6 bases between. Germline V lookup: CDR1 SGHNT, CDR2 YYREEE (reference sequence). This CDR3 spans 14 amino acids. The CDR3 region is CASSLWRSTDTQYF. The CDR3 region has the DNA TGTGCCAGCAGCTTGTGGAGGAGCACAGATACGCAGTATTTT.

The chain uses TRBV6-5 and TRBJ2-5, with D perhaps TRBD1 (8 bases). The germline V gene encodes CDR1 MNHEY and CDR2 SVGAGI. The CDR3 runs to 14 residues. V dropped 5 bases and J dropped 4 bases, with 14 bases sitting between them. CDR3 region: CASSRTGRAETQYF. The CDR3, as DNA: TGTGCCAGCAGTAGGACAGGGAGGGCAGAGACCCAGTACTTC.

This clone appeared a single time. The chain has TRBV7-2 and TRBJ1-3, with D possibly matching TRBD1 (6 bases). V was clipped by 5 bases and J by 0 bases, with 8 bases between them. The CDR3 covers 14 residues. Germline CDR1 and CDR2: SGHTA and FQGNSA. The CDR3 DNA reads TGTGCCAGCAGCCGGACAGACTCTGGAAACACCATATATTTT. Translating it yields CASSRTDSGNTIYF.

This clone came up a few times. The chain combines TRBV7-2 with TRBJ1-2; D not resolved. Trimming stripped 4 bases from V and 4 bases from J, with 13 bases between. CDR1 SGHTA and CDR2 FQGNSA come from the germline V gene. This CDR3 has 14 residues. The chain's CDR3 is CASSSSAAFYGYTF. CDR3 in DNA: TGTGCCAGCAGCTCCTCGGCGGCCTTCTATGGCTACACCTTC.

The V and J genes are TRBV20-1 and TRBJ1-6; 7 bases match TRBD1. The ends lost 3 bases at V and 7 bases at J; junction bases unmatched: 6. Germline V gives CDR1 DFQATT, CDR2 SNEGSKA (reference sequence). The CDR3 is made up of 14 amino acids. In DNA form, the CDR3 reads TGCAGTGCTAGTTCGACAGGGCCGAATTCACCCCTCCACTTT. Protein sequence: CSASSTGPNSPLHF.

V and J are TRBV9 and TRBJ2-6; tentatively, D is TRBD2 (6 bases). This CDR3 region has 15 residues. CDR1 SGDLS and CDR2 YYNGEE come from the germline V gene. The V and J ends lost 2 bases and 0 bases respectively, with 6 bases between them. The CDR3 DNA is TGTGCCAGCAGCGTCGGGGGCTCTGGGGCCAACGTCCTGACTTTC. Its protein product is CASSVGGSGANVLTF.

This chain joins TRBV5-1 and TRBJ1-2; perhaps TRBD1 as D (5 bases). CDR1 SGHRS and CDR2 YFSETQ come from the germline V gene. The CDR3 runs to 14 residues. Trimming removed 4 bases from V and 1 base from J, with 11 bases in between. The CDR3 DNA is TGCGCCAGCAGCAAGTACAGGAATAACTATGGCTACACCTTC. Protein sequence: CASSKYRNNYGYTF.

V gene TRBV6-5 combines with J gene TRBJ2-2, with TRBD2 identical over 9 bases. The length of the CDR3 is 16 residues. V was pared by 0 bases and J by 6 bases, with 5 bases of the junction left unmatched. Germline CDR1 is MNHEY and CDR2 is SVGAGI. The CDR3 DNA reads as TGTGCCAGCAGTTACTCTGGCGGGGGGGTTCCCGGGGAGCTGTTTTTT. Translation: CASSYSGGGVPGELFF.

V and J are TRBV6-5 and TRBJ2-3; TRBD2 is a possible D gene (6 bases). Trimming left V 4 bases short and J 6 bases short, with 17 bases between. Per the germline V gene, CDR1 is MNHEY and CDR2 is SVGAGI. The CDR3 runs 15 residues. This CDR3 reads CASSSTRGTWDTQYF. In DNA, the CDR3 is TGTGCCAGCAGTTCTACTCGGGGGACGTGGGATACGCAGTATTTT.

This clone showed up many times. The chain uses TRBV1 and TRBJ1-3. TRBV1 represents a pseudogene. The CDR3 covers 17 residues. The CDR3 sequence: CTSSQEHGASSGNTIYF. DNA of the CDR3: TGCACCAGCAGCCAAGAGCACGGTGCGAGCTCTGGAAACACCATATATTTT.

As DNA, the CDR3 is TGTGCCAGCAGCCTGCGACCCGGGACAGGCCTAAATGAGCAGTTCTTC. It specifies CASSLRPGTGLNEQFF. The chain has TRBV7-8 and TRBJ2-1; 8 bases line up with TRBD1. This CDR3 is built from 16 residues. Germline values: CDR1 SGHVS, CDR2 FQNEAQ. V gave up 5 bases and J gave up 7 bases; unmatched junction bases: 13. Together with reference TRBV7-8 and TRBJ2-1, the CDR3 gives the full variable domain: GAGVSQSPRYKVAKRGQDVALRCDPISGHVSLFWYQQALGQGPEFLTYFQNEAQLDKSGLPSDRFFAERPEGSVSTLKIQRTQQEDSAVYLCASSLRPGTGLNEQFFGPGTRLTVL.

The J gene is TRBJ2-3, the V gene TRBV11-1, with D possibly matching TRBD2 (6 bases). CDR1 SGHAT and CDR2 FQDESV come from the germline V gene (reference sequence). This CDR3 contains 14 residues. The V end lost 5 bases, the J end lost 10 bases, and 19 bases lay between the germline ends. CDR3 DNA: TGTGCCAGCAGCCCAGGGACTCCCGCCACGCCGCAGTATTTT. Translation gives CASSPGTPATPQYF.

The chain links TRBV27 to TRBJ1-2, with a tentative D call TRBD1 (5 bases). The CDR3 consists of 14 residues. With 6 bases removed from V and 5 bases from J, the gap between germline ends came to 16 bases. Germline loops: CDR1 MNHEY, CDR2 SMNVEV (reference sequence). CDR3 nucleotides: TGTGCCAGCAGCCGCCAAAGGGGCGAGTATGGCTACACCTTC. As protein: CASSRQRGEYGYTF.

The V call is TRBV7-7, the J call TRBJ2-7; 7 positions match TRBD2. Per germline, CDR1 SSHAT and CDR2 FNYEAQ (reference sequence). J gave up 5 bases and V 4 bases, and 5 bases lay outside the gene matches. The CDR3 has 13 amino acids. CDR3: CASSWSGAHEQYF. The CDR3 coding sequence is TGTGCCAGCAGCTGGAGCGGGGCGCACGAGCAGTACTTC.

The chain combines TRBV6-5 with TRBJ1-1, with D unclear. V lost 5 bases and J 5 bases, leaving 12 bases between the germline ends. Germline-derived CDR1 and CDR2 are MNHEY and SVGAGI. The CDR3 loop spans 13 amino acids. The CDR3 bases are TGTGCCAGCAGTAGCGGGTTTTGGACTGAAGCTTTCTTT. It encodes CASSSGFWTEAFF.

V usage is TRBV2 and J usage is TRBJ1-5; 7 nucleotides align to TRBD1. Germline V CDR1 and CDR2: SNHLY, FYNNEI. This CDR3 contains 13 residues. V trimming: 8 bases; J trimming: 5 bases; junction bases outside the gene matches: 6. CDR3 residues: CASGRGAYQPQHF. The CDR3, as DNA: TGTGCCAGCGGCAGGGGGGCGTATCAGCCCCAGCATTTT.

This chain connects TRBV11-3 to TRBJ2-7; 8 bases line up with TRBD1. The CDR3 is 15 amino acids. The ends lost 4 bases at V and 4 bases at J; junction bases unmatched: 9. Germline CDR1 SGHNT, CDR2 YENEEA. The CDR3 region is CASSSGQGTGYEQYF. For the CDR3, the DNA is TGTGCCAGCAGCTCCGGACAGGGTACTGGTTACGAGCAGTACTTC.

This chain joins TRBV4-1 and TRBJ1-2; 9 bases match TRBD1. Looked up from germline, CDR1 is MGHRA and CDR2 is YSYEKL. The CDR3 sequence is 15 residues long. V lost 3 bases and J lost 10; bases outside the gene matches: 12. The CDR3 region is CASSQGPGQGPTYTF. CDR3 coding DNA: TGCGCCAGCAGCCAGGGGCCGGGACAGGGACCAACCTACACCTTC.

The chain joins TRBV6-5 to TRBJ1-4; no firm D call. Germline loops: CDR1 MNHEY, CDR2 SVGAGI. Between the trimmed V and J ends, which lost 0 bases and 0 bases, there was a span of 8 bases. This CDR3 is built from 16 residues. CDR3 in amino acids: CASSYSNSATNEKLFF. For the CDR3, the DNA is TGTGCCAGCAGTTACTCCAACAGTGCAACTAATGAAAAACTGTTTTTT.

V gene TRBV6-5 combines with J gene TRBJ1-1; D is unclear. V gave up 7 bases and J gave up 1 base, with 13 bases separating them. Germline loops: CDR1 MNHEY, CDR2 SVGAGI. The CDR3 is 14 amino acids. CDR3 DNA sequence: TGTGCCAGCACCCGACCGGGAGGGAACACTGAAGCTTTCTTT. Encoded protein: CASTRPGGNTEAFF.

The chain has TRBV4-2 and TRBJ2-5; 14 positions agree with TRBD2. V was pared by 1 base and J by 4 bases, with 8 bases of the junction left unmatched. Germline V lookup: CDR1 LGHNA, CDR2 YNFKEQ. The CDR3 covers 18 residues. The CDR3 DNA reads TGTGCCAGCAGCCAAGCCCTCGTTGGGACTAGCGGGGGAGAGACCCAGTACTTC. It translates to CASSQALVGTSGGETQYF.

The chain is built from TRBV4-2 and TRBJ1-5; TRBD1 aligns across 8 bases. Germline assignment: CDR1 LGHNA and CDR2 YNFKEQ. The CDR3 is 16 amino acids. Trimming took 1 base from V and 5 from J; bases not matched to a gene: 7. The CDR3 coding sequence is TGTGCCAGCAGCCAAGTTATGGGGACAGGAGATCAGCCCCAGCATTTT. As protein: CASSQVMGTGDQPQHF.

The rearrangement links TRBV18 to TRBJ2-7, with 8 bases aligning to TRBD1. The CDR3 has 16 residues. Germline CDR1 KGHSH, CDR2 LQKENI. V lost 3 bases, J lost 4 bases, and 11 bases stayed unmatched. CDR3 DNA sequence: TGTGCCAGCTCACCCCTCCCCGGGACAGGAGCTTACGAGCAGTACTTC. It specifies CASSPLPGTGAYEQYF. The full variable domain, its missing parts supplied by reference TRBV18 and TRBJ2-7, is NAGVMQNPRHLVRRRGQEARLRCSPMKGHSHVYWYRQLPEEGLKFMVYLQKENIIDESGMPKERFSAEFPKEGPSILRIQQVVRGDSAAYFCASSPLPGTGAYEQYFGPGTRLTVT.

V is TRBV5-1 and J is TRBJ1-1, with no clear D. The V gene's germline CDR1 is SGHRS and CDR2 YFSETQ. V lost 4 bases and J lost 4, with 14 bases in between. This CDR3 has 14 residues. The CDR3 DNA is TGCGCCAGCAGCCCGACGGTAGGGAGCACTGAAGCTTTCTTT. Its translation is CASSPTVGSTEAFF.

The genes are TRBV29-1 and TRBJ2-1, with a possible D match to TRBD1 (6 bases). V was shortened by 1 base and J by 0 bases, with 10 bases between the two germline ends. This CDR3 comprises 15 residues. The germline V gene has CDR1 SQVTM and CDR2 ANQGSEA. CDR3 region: CSVEGADSSYNEQFF. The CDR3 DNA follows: TGCAGCGTTGAAGGGGCGGACAGCTCCTACAATGAGCAGTTCTTC.

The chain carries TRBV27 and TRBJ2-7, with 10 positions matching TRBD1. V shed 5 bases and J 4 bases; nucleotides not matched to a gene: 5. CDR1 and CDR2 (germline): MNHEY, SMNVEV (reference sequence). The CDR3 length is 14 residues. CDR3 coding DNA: TGTGCCAGCAGTCGAGACAGGGGGCAATACGAGCAGTACTTC. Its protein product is CASSRDRGQYEQYF.

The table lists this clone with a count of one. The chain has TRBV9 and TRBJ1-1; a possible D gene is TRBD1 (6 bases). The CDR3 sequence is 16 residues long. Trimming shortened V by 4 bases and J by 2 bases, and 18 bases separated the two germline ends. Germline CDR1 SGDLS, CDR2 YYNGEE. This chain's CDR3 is CASSPQTGGGNTEAFF. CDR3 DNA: TGTGCCAGCAGCCCCCAGACAGGCGGGGGCAACACTGAAGCTTTCTTT.

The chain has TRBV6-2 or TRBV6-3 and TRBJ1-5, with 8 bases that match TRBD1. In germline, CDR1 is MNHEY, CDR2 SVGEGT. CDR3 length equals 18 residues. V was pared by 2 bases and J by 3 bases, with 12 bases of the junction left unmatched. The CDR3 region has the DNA TGTGCCAGCAGTTACGGGGTCCCCGGGACAGGCCACAATCAGCCCCAGCATTTT. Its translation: CASSYGVPGTGHNQPQHF.

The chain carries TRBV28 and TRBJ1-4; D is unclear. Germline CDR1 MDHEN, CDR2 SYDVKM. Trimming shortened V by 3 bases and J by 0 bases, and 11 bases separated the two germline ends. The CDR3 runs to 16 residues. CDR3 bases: TGTGCCAGCAGTTTCCCCACGGTGGCAACTAATGAAAAACTGTTTTTT. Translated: CASSFPTVATNEKLFF.